This T cell receptor (beta chain) was obtained from a study of long-term antiretroviral therapy in people with HIV. Study-level background: When the earliest samples were collected, ART was typically delayed until CD4 counts fell.

Donors each had at least one pre-ART PBMC sample and at least two post-ART ones. Cryopreserved PBMC samples of about 1-11 million cells were used for DNA extraction. Findings and caveats of the study: Controls had broader CDR3 length ranges than HIV repertoires did.

V dropped 2 bases and J dropped 4; count of bases not matched to a gene: 3. The CDR3 length is 14 residues. Germline V gene sequence: CDR1 SGHDT, CDR2 YYEEEE. With regard to this clone: Its antigen is unidentified.

They ran version v3.0 of the immunoSEQ assay at survey level. Sequencing was performed with immunoSEQ multiplex PCR; in TCRdb, only in-frame clones are kept and a portion is missing. The data show under 30,000 clones, with about 85% seen just once and more than 6.5% held by the top ten. The sequence derives from a man aged 40-49 years with HIV. Sequencing was performed on unsorted PBMCs, taken 3 years after starting antiretroviral therapy. This chain uses TRBV5-6 with TRBJ2-7; 10 positions agree with TRBD2. Written as DNA, the CDR3 is TGTGCCAGCAGCTTAGGACTAGCGGAATACGAGCAGTACTTC. Its protein product is CASSLGLAEYEQYF.